This T cell receptor beta chain was documented in a study of T cells in Graves' hyperthyroidism and ophthalmopathy. Amplification targeted TCR beta CDR3 regions from RNA transcripts. TCR CDR3 underwent first-round RT-PCR with the HTBI primer set. TCRdb itself ran the multiplex PCR reads through MiXCR, one entry per CDR3 protein. Altogether 600,000 to 850,000 distinct CDR3 sequences are present, around 20% being singletons, with the ten largest covering around 15%. In its sample, this clonotype was seen many times. Germline lookup yields CDR1 SGHVS and CDR2 FQNEAQ. V was cut by 5 bases and J by 1 base, with 8 bases left in between. The CDR3 is made up of 13 amino acids.

The sequenced material came from blood. The sequence derives from a woman aged 45-60 years with Graves' hyperthyroidism that later progressed to Graves' ophthalmopathy. The rearrangement joins TRBV7-8 to TRBJ1-1, with unresolved D. This CDR3 is CASSDQPNTEAFF. DNA of the CDR3: TGTGCCAGCAGCGATCAACCGAACACTGAAGCTTTCTTT.